Listed below are T cell receptor beta chains from one sample, sequenced in a study of blood T cell repertoires in COVID-19. TCRdb's copy holds only in-frame clones and misses some; the assay was immunoSEQ multiplex PCR. In the table there are around 150,000 clones, roughly 84% of which are singletons. Material: peripheral blood. The origin of the receptors is a man between 40 and 49 years old with acute or convalescent COVID-19. The CDR3 runs from the conserved cysteine through the conserved F or W. The D gene is left open where the match is weak. Only part of the rows carry a size: once, few, many, or a class if the clone is expanded.

>TRBV13|TRBD1|TRBJ2-3|NA
CASSPGLRQGKSTDTQYF
TGTGCCAGCAGCCCGGGCCTTCGACAGGGGAAAAGCACAGATACGCAGTATTTT
>TRBV9|TRBD1|TRBJ2-2|NA
CASSVEATGGAGGELFF
TGTGCCAGCAGCGTAGAGGCAACAGGGGGCGCGGGCGGGGAGCTGTTTTTT
>TRBV7-2|NA|TRBJ1-6|NA
CASSLGEGWNSPLHF
TGTGCCAGCAGCTTAGGGGAGGGATGGAATTCACCCCTCCACTTT
>TRBV6-6|NA|TRBJ2-5|NA
CASSYHRDKETQYF
TGTGCCAGCAGTTACCACCGGGACAAGGAGACCCAGTACTTC
>TRBV5-6|NA|TRBJ1-2|NA
CASSFGTGGYGYTF
TGTGCCAGCAGCTTCGGGACGGGGGGCTATGGCTACACCTTC
>TRBV7-2|NA|TRBJ2-1|NA
CASSWLGLGNEQFF
TGTGCCAGCAGCTGGTTGGGGCTCGGCAATGAGCAGTTCTTC
>TRBV7-2|TRBD1|TRBJ1-5|NA
CASSLTGAGQPQHF
TGTGCCAGCAGCCTGACAGGGGCCGGTCAGCCCCAGCATTTT
>TRBV18|TRBD1|TRBJ1-6|NA
CASSPMDRDSPLHF
TGTGCCAGCTCACCAATGGACAGGGATTCACCCCTCCACTTT
>TRBV2|NA|TRBJ2-7|NA
CASLRVSYEQYF
TGTGCCAGCTTGAGGGTCTCCTACGAGCAGTACTTC
>TRBV5-4|NA|TRBJ2-2|few
CASSAKPLETGELFF
TGTGCCAGCAGCGCGAAACCCCTAGAAACCGGGGAGCTGTTTTTT
>TRBV28|TRBD1|TRBJ1-1|NA
CASSPLIGGRENTEAFF
TGTGCCAGCAGCCCTCTTATAGGGGGCAGGGAAAACACTGAAGCTTTCTTT
>TRBV7-9|NA|TRBJ1-4|once
CASSLRQGNEGLFF
TGTGCCAGCAGCTTAAGGCAGGGTAATGAAGGACTGTTTTTT
>TRBV6-1|NA|TRBJ1-2|once
CASSERSGGVYGYTF
TGTGCCAGCAGTGAACGGTCGGGGGGGGTCTATGGCTACACCTTC